This T cell receptor beta chain was sequenced during a study of regulatory T cells in long-lasting Graves disease. Study-level findings and limits: Accuracy could have been hurt by small sample size.

Building the TCR beta libraries relied on iRepertoire HTBI primers, and CDR3 regions underwent Arm-PCR. A single record per CDR3 protein comes from TCRdb applying MiXCR to the multiplex PCR reads. The table shows 550,000 to 650,000 distinct CDR3 sequences, with roughly 16% occurring only once. CDR3 length: 16 amino acids. V lost 1 base to trimming and J lost 4 bases, with 16 bases between them. Germline V gene sequence: CDR1 SEHNR, CDR2 FQNEAQ (reference sequence). At least ten counts were recorded for this clonotype. Its antigen remains unknown. Time point in this sample: newly diagnosed GD, antithyroid drugs for less than 3 months. The TCR library was prepared using RNA isolated from PBMCs. The same sample was also studied in work on T cells in Graves' hyperthyroidism and ophthalmopathy.

This chain links TRBV7-9 with TRBJ1-1, with no clear D. This sample comprised peripheral blood mononuclear cells (PBMCs), obtained at new diagnosis, from a patient treated with antithyroid drugs. The source is a man between 18 and 29 years old with Graves disease. The CDR3 reads CASSLVLLGVGTEAFF. CDR3 bases: TGTGCCAGCAGCTTAGTCCTTTTGGGTGTGGGCACTGAAGCTTTCTTT.